The 7 T cell receptor beta chains reported below all come from one sample, sequenced in a study of PD-1 blockade in classical Hodgkin lymphoma. Following autologous stem cell transplantation, relapse occurred in every patient, and exposure to brentuximab vedotin varied. Generated by immunoSEQ multiplex PCR, the TCRdb table keeps only in-frame clones and is missing some. The sample lists tens of thousands of clones; 89% were seen once. The source was peripheral blood mononuclear cells (PBMCs), collected before the second cycle of nivolumab. These receptors all stem from a human donor with classical Hodgkin lymphoma.

The chain carries TRBV7-9 and TRBJ1-2, with 7 bases that match TRBD1. The CDR3 runs to 15 residues. The V gene's germline CDR1 is SEHNR and CDR2 FQNEAQ (reference sequence). V lost 3 bases to trimming and J lost 5 bases; unmatched junction nucleotides: 9. DNA for the CDR3: TGTGCCAGCAGCTTGGGTGCAGGGGGGACTTATGGCTACACCTTC. This sequence encodes CASSLGAGGTYGYTF.

The chain employs TRBV6-5 and TRBJ1-4; the D gene is possibly TRBD1 (6 bases). Germline CDR1 MNHEY, CDR2 SVGAGI. The V end lost 6 bases, the J end lost 4 bases, and 12 bases lay between the germline ends. The CDR3 contains 14 residues. CDR3 in amino acids: CASRRTDSNEKLFF. CDR3 sequence (DNA): TGTGCCAGCAGGAGGACAGACAGTAATGAAAAACTGTTTTTT.

J is TRBJ2-3 and V is TRBV7-2; 14 bases map to TRBD2. CDR3 length: 16 residues. The germline V gene has CDR1 SGHTA and CDR2 FQGNSA. The V and J ends lost 6 bases and 1 base, in that order; junction bases with no gene match: 3. CDR3 nucleotides: TGTGCCAGCAGACAGGGACTAGCGGGGGGCACAGATACGCAGTATTTT. Protein sequence: CASRQGLAGGTDTQYF.

The chain uses TRBV7-2 and TRBJ2-7; D is unclear. The V end lost 3 bases, the J end lost 2 bases, and 8 bases lay between the germline ends. Germline V gene data show CDR1 as SGHTA and CDR2 as FQGNSA. The CDR3 contains 13 residues. The CDR3 loop is CASSFAAAYEQYF. The DNA for the CDR3 is TGTGCCAGCAGCTTCGCCGCCGCCTACGAGCAGTACTTC.

The chain links TRBV27 to TRBJ1-2, with D maybe TRBD1 (6 bases). Germline CDR1 MNHEY, CDR2 SMNVEV (reference sequence). The CDR3 is 15 amino acids. The germline V and J ends were trimmed by 6 bases and 4 bases, with 18 bases remaining between them. CDR3 DNA: TGTGCCAGCAGAATTGGGGGGGCGCAGGGCTATGGCTACACCTTC. As protein: CASRIGGAQGYGYTF.

The chain employs TRBV27 and TRBJ2-7, with 8 bases fitting TRBD2. Germline CDR1 MNHEY, CDR2 SMNVEV (reference sequence). The V segment lost 6 bases and the J segment 2 bases; nucleotides outside the gene matches: 3. The CDR3 is 13 amino acids. DNA for the CDR3: TGTGCCAGCAGAGGACTAGCAGCCTACGAGCAGTACTTC. This sequence encodes CASRGLAAYEQYF.

The V and J genes are TRBV5-6 and TRBJ2-2; D ambiguous. V gave up 1 base and J gave up 7 bases, with 11 bases separating them. The CDR3 runs to 14 residues. Germline-derived CDR1 and CDR2 are SGHDT and YYEEEE. The CDR3 loop is CASSLNPPSGELFF. The CDR3 DNA sequence: TGTGCCAGCAGCTTGAACCCCCCTAGCGGGGAGCTGTTTTTT.